This T cell receptor (beta chain) originates from a study of shared clonotypes between healthy human individuals. Deletions cut 4 bases from V and 2 bases from J, with 10 bases between. This CDR3 spans 13 amino acids. Per the germline V gene, CDR1 is GTSNPN and CDR2 is SVGIG (reference sequence). Assay used: immunoSEQ multiplex PCR; TCRdb lists only in-frame clones, some missing. The table includes about 1.5 million clones, about 98% detected once. The clonotype was recovered from a man aged 30-40 years in good health. Sequenced: naive CD4+ T cells sorted from blood. Subset here: CD45RA+ positively selected. V is TRBV30 and J is TRBJ2-3; D possibly corresponds to TRBD2 (5 bases). CDR3: CAWKGLHTDTQYF. CDR3 nucleotide sequence: TGTGCCTGGAAAGGACTCCACACAGATACGCAGTATTTT.